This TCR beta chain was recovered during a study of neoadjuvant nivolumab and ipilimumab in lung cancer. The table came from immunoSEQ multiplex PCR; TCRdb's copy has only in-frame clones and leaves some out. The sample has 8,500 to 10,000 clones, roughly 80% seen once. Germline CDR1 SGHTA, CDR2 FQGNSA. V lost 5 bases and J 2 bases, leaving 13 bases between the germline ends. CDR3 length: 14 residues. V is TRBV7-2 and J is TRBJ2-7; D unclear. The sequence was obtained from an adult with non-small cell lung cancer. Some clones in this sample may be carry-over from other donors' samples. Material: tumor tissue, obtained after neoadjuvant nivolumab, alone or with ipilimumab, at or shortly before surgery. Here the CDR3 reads CASSPHILTYEQYF. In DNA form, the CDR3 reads TGTGCCAGCAGCCCCCACATCCTCACCTACGAGCAGTACTTC.